One and the same sample provided the 16 T cell receptor beta chains below, sequenced in a study of blood T cell repertoires in COVID-19. This table comes from immunoSEQ multiplex PCR, and its TCRdb copy is limited to in-frame clones, with some not included. The table lists some 320,000 clones, 85% of them singletons, with about 1.9% in the top ten. Material for sequencing was PBMCs or T cells enriched from blood (not recorded which). These receptors all come from a woman aged 25 to 39 who had been exposed to COVID-19.

V and J are TRBV12-3 or TRBV12-4 and TRBJ1-2, with unresolved D. The V and J ends lost 6 bases and 4 bases respectively, with 9 bases between them. The CDR3 totals 12 residues. In DNA, the CDR3 is TGTGCCAGCAGCTTGCGCGCCTATGGCTACACCTTC. Translated, it gives CASSLRAYGYTF.

The chain uses TRBV7-3 and TRBJ2-3; TRBD2 agrees at 9 bases. With 1 base clipped from V and 4 bases from J, the junction kept 0 bases outside the gene matches. The CDR3 sequence is 14 residues long. CDR1 and CDR2 from the germline V gene are SGHTA and FQGTGA. The CDR3 DNA sequence: TGTGCCAGCAGCTTAATAGCGGGGGCAGATACGCAGTATTTT. It yields the protein CASSLIAGADTQYF.

The chain has TRBV4-1 and TRBJ2-7; 9 bases map to TRBD2. There are 16 residues in the CDR3. CDR1 and CDR2 (germline): MGHRA, YSYEKL. J was trimmed by 7 bases and V by 1 base; bases with no gene match: 11. CDR3 in amino acids: CASSQVGRSSGVEQYF. Written as DNA, the CDR3 is TGCGCCAGCAGCCAAGTCGGACGGTCTAGCGGGGTGGAGCAGTACTTC.

J is TRBJ1-1 and V is TRBV2; D possibly corresponds to TRBD1 (5 bases). V was shortened by 7 bases and J by 2 bases, with 11 bases between the two germline ends. The CDR3 loop spans 13 amino acids. Germline-derived CDR1 and CDR2 are SNHLY and FYNNEI. The CDR3 loop is CASNMDTNTEAFF. In DNA, the CDR3 is TGTGCCAGCAACATGGACACTAACACTGAAGCTTTCTTT.

This chain links TRBV28 with TRBJ1-2; D ambiguous. The V and J ends lost 1 base and 2 bases respectively, with 8 bases between them. CDR1 is MDHEN, CDR2 SYDVKM, per germline. CDR3 length: 14 amino acids. DNA for the CDR3: TGTGCCAGCAGTTTATTTACGGTGAACTATGGCTACACCTTC. Translated, it gives CASSLFTVNYGYTF.

This chain joins TRBV2 and TRBJ1-2; 7 bases map to TRBD1. The V gene's germline CDR1 is SNHLY and CDR2 FYNNEI. The J segment lost 0 bases and the V segment lost 10 bases, leaving 2 bases of the junction unmatched. The CDR3 spans 12 residues. CDR3 amino acids: CANQGANYGYTF. CDR3 bases: TGTGCCAACCAGGGGGCTAACTATGGCTACACCTTC.

The rearrangement links TRBV9 to TRBJ2-1; TRBD2 matches at 7 bases. This CDR3 region has 14 residues. The J segment lost 7 bases and the V segment lost 4 bases, leaving 8 bases of the junction unmatched. The V gene's germline CDR1 is SGDLS and CDR2 YYNGEE. CDR3 amino acids: CASSTYVGGNEQFF. The DNA for the CDR3 is TGTGCCAGCAGCACCTACGTCGGGGGGAATGAGCAGTTCTTC.

The rearrangement joins TRBV7-9 to TRBJ2-1, with 11 nucleotides matching TRBD2. Germline CDR1 reads SEHNR; CDR2 reads FQNEAQ (reference sequence). The CDR3 loop spans 16 amino acids. V gave up 3 bases and J gave up 8 bases; unmatched junction bases: 9. The CDR3 sequence is CASSFTLAGGGDEQFF. The DNA of the CDR3 is TGTGCCAGCAGCTTTACTCTAGCGGGAGGTGGGGATGAGCAGTTCTTC.

The chain carries TRBV28 and TRBJ1-2; TRBD1 agrees at 7 bases. With V trimmed by 6 bases and J by 0 bases, 4 bases remained unmatched. The CDR3 covers 14 residues. Germline V CDR1 and CDR2: MDHEN, SYDVKM. CDR3 region: CASRGGASNYGYTF. Written as DNA, the CDR3 is TGTGCCAGCAGAGGGGGCGCCTCTAACTATGGCTACACCTTC.

J is TRBJ1-4 and V is TRBV9; a weak D match, TRBD1 (6 bases). V lost 6 bases and J 6 bases, leaving 21 bases between the germline ends. The CDR3 runs to 16 residues. From germline, CDR1 is SGDLS and CDR2 YYNGEE. CDR3 region: CASTPNLGGGYEKLFF. CDR3 bases: TGTGCCAGCACCCCCAACCTGGGGGGGGGCTATGAAAAACTGTTTTTT.

V usage is TRBV30 and J usage is TRBJ1-5; tentative D call: TRBD1 (5 bases). V shed 1 base and J shed 4 bases, with 14 bases lying between them. The CDR3 runs to 15 residues. Germline V gene sequence: CDR1 GTSNPN, CDR2 SVGIG (reference sequence). This chain's CDR3 is CAWSGGGVSNQPQHF. In nucleotides, the CDR3 is TGTGCCTGGAGTGGGGGAGGGGTTTCTAATCAGCCCCAGCATTTT.

V gene TRBV15 combines with J gene TRBJ1-4, with a tentative D call TRBD1 (6 bases). The CDR3 runs to 15 residues. The V gene lost 1 base and the J gene lost 6 bases, with 12 bases spanning the gap. Germline CDR1 LNHNV, CDR2 YYDKDF (reference sequence). DNA of the CDR3: TGTGCCACCAGCAGAGCAAGTCCAGGGGATGAAAAACTGTTTTTT. Encoded protein: CATSRASPGDEKLFF.

The chain uses TRBV28 and TRBJ2-5; 8 nucleotides match TRBD2. There are 18 residues in the CDR3. Germline-derived CDR1 and CDR2 are MDHEN and SYDVKM. The junction had 13 bases not matched to a gene; V was cut back by 4 bases and J by 0 bases. This CDR3 reads CASSSPFVSGADQETQYF. In nucleotides, the CDR3 is TGTGCCAGCAGTTCACCGTTCGTTAGCGGGGCCGACCAAGAGACCCAGTACTTC. Full variable domain (rest looked up from reference TRBV28 and TRBJ2-5): DVKVTQSSRYLVKRTGEKVFLECVQDMDHENMFWYRQDPGLGLRLIYFSYDVKMKEKGDIPEGYSVSREKKERFSLILESASTNQTSMYLCASSSPFVSGADQETQYFGPGTRLLVL.

Only one count was recorded for this clone. The gene calls are TRBV20-1 and TRBJ1-2; D unresolved. Germline values: CDR1 DFQATT, CDR2 SNEGSKA (reference sequence). The CDR3 loop spans 11 amino acids. Written as DNA, the CDR3 is TGCAATTTACGGGTAATGGAAGGCTACACCTTC. Translated: CNLRVMEGYTF.

V gene TRBV19 combines with J gene TRBJ1-2, with TRBD1 as a possible D gene (5 bases). The CDR3 is 14 amino acids. Trimming removed 7 bases from V and 6 bases from J, with 18 bases in between. Germline V gene sequence: CDR1 LNHDA, CDR2 SQIVND (reference sequence). The CDR3 protein is CASIRTREGNGYTF. DNA for the CDR3: TGTGCCAGTATCCGGACACGGGAGGGAAATGGCTACACCTTC.

The chain has TRBV4-3 and TRBJ2-3; 10 positions agree with TRBD1. CDR3 length: 18 amino acids. Trimming cost V 3 bases and J 2 bases; bases outside gene matches: 11. Germline CDR1 LGHNA, CDR2 YSLEER. The CDR3 here is CASSQHTGTGVFTDTQYF. The DNA for the CDR3 is TGCGCCAGCAGCCAGCATACAGGGACAGGGGTCTTCACAGATACGCAGTATTTT.